This T cell receptor beta chain emerged from a study of PD-1 blockade in mismatch repair-deficient tumors. In the study overall: Patients had approximately 12 mismatch repair-deficient cancer types, all previously treated and progressing.

This clone was counted once. Its antigen is undetermined. Generated by immunoSEQ multiplex PCR, the TCRdb table keeps only in-frame clones and is missing some. The sample holds about 68,000 clones, 70% to 85% seen once. TCRs were sequenced from a few patients responding to pembrolizumab. Study-wide points: Tumor-resident clones, often absent from pretreatment blood, expanded after pembrolizumab and then contracted.

V trimming: 0 bases; J trimming: 6 bases; junction bases outside the gene matches: 6. Germline CDR1 reads SGHNT; CDR2 reads YYREEE (reference sequence). CDR3 size: 15 residues. The J gene is TRBJ2-7, the V gene TRBV5-4, with 10 bases matching TRBD2. The sequence was obtained from an adult with mismatch repair-deficient cancer. The sample in question was peripheral blood, obtained 2 weeks after starting pembrolizumab. CDR3 nucleotides: TGTGCCAGCAGCTTGGACCCCCTAGCGGGAGTCGAGCAGTACTTC. It translates to CASSLDPLAGVEQYF.